Sequencing of this T cell receptor (beta chain) was carried out in a study of molecular identifiers for immune sequencing clone quantification. This clonotype was seen at least ten times. Naive CD8 T cells were sorted as CD8+CD4-CCR7+CD45RA+. The V gene's germline CDR1 is LNHNV and CDR2 YYDKDF (reference sequence). This CDR3 is 12 amino acids long. The germline V and J ends were trimmed by 1 base and 6 bases, with 5 bases remaining between them. TCRdb re-called the PCR reads through MiXCR, storing one row per CDR3 protein. The sample holds around 460,000 distinct CDR3 sequences, over 20% seen once. V usage is TRBV15 and J usage is TRBJ2-3; D unclear. This TCR derives from a human donor in good health. Some libraries in this study had Jurkat cell RNA spiked in. The sample taken for sequencing was naive CD8+ T cells from blood, with Jurkat cell RNA spiked in. Subset defined: FACS-sorted CD8+CD4-CCR7+CD45RA+ naive T cells. The CDR3, as DNA: TGTGCCACCAGCAGAGTGTCGGATACGCAGTATTTT. Its protein is CATSRVSDTQYF.